Below are 11 T cell receptor beta chains sequenced from a single sample in a study of blood T cells in healthy people across ages. Through a sample-barcoded 5' primer and a J-beta primer mix, a second PCR was run for about 6 to 11 cycles. TCRdb re-called the 5' RACE reads through MiXCR, storing one row per CDR3 protein. The table lists a few hundred thousand distinct CDR3 sequences, 45% to 60% of them singletons. The sample was blood. The receptors come from a man aged 55 to 70 in good health.

The chain carries TRBV7-6 and TRBJ1-6, with D tentatively TRBD1 (6 bases). This CDR3 contains 14 residues. Trimming removed 1 base at V and 8 bases at J, with 9 bases between. Germline V gives CDR1 SGHVS, CDR2 FNYEAQ. CDR3 DNA sequence: TGTGCCAGCAGCTTAGTGGCAGGGGATTCACCCCTCCACTTT. Its translation: CASSLVAGDSPLHF.

A word on this clonotype: A single base separates this from a much larger clone, so it may be a read error. The rearrangement joins TRBV6-2 or TRBV6-3 to TRBJ2-7; D assignment may be TRBD1 or TRBD2 (5 bases each). Germline lookup yields CDR1 MNHEY and CDR2 SVGEGT. This CDR3 spans 16 amino acids. The V end lost 2 bases, the J end lost 7 bases, and 21 bases lay between the germline ends. In DNA, the CDR3 is TGTGCCAGCAGTTACCTGAGGGGATTAAACGCGCATGAGCAGTACTTC. This gives the protein CASSYLRGLNAHEQYF.

As for this clonotype: One end of the junction is discordant with germline, which a read error may explain. V gene TRBV6-2 or TRBV6-3 combines with J gene TRBJ2-3; tentatively, D is TRBD1 (6 bases). The CDR3 runs to 14 residues. Germline CDR1 MNHEY, CDR2 SVGEGT. The CDR3 DNA reads as TGTGCCAGCAGTTACCGGCAGGGGTCAGAAACGCAGTATTTT. As protein: CASSYRQGSETQYF.

The chain has TRBV10-3 and TRBJ1-6; 10 bases fit TRBD1. J lost 7 bases, V lost 5 bases, and 5 bases had no gene match. The CDR3 consists of 15 residues. Germline V gives CDR1 ENHRY, CDR2 SYGVKD. The CDR3: CAISTGTGENSPLHF. Written as DNA, the CDR3 is TGTGCCATCAGTACCGGGACAGGGGAAAATTCACCCCTCCACTTT.

The CDR3 DNA sequence: TGCAGTGCGGATCCGCGGGAGGGCCAATTAGATACGCAGTATTTT. This codes for CSADPREGQLDTQYF. The chain employs TRBV20-1 and TRBJ2-3, with 9 bases identical to TRBD2. The germline V gene has CDR1 DFQATT and CDR2 SNEGSKA (reference sequence). The CDR3 covers 15 residues. V lost 6 bases and J lost 5; bases outside the gene matches: 12.

The chain links TRBV7-8 to TRBJ1-6, with D unclear. Germline values: CDR1 SGHVS, CDR2 FQNEAQ. The CDR3 length is 14 residues. Trimming cost V 1 base and J 7 bases, with 8 bases left between them. The DNA of the CDR3 is TGTGCCAGCAGCTTAGGAGGAAGGAATTCACCCCTCCACTTT. Its protein is CASSLGGRNSPLHF.

This clonotype has a handful of counts. This chain links TRBV10-3 with TRBJ2-1, with 11 bases fitting TRBD2. The CDR3 runs 15 residues. J was trimmed by 8 bases and V by 7 bases; bases with no gene match: 10. The germline V gene has CDR1 ENHRY and CDR2 SYGVKD. The CDR3 DNA sequence: TGTGCCATCAAGACGACTAGCGGGATTGTGGATGAGCAGTTCTTC. It specifies CAIKTTSGIVDEQFF.

The genes are TRBV15 and TRBJ1-1; tentatively, D is TRBD1 (5 bases). Per germline, CDR1 LNHNV and CDR2 YYDKDF (reference sequence). With 5 bases removed from V and 1 base from J, the gap between germline ends came to 8 bases. The CDR3 is made up of 13 amino acids. This CDR3 is CATSGRANTEAFF. The CDR3 region has the DNA TGTGCCACCAGCGGCAGGGCGAACACTGAAGCTTTCTTT.

Only a few counts were recorded for this clonotype. The genes are TRBV7-9 and TRBJ2-1; TRBD2 is a possible D gene (5 bases). This CDR3 has 13 amino acids. CDR1 is SEHNR and CDR2 is FQNEAQ in the germline V gene (reference sequence). The V and J ends lost 5 bases and 8 bases respectively, with 13 bases between them. In nucleotides, the CDR3 is TGTGCCAGCAGCCCCGCGGGTAGAGATGAGCAGTTCTTC. Translation gives CASSPAGRDEQFF.

This clonotype was seen only a few times. The J gene is TRBJ2-3, the V gene TRBV10-2, with D perhaps TRBD2 (6 bases). CDR1 is WSHSY and CDR2 is SAAADI in the germline V gene. V lost 4 bases to trimming and J lost 6 bases, with 14 bases between them. The CDR3 has 14 residues. CDR3 protein: CASSVGDSFDTQYF. The CDR3 DNA is TGCGCCAGCAGTGTGGGGGACTCCTTCGATACGCAGTATTTT.

This clonotype has just a few counts. V gene TRBV18 combines with J gene TRBJ2-1; 7 bases line up with TRBD1. The J call may be in error: the DNA end matches TRBJ2-7 better. The CDR3 length is 16 residues. Per the germline V gene, CDR1 is KGHSH and CDR2 is LQKENI. CDR3 sequence: CASSPPGDSSYNEQYF. Written as DNA, the CDR3 is TGTGCCAGCTCACCACCCGGGGACAGCTCCTACAATGAGCAGTACTTC.